The sample holds a few counts of the clone carrying this T cell receptor (beta chain). Its antigen is still unknown. One end of the junction is discordant with germline, which a read error may explain. The entry originates in a study of CD8 T cells in ankylosing spondylitis. Notes on the study in general: Significant enrichment of disease-linked clones was reported in matched ankylosing spondylitis synovial fluid. Prior work had noted some motif variants in reactive arthritis blood and synovial fluid. Relatively scarce in peripheral blood, disease-linked clones were CD8+. What appeared characteristic of ankylosing spondylitis blood was a TCR beta motif of eight or nine highly homologous variants.

CDR1 and CDR2 from the germline V gene are DFQATT and SNEGSKA (reference sequence). This CDR3 is 18 amino acids long. Generation of TCR beta libraries employed quantitative 5'-RACE incorporating molecular barcodes. Via MiXCR, TCRdb re-called the 5' RACE reads, giving one row per CDR3 protein. The table records 500,000 to 650,000 distinct CDR3 sequences, approximately 5.3% of them present only once. J is TRBJ2-5 and V is TRBV20-1, with 11 bases that match TRBD2. The sequencing input was blood, either unsorted or a sorted T cell fraction (not recorded which). The clonotype was recovered from a male donor with ankylosing spondylitis. The CDR3 sequence: CCASKGSSGGLVQETQYF. The CDR3 nucleotides read TGCTGTGCTAGTAAGGGTTCTAGCGGGGGGCTCGTCCAAGAGACCCAGTACTTC.